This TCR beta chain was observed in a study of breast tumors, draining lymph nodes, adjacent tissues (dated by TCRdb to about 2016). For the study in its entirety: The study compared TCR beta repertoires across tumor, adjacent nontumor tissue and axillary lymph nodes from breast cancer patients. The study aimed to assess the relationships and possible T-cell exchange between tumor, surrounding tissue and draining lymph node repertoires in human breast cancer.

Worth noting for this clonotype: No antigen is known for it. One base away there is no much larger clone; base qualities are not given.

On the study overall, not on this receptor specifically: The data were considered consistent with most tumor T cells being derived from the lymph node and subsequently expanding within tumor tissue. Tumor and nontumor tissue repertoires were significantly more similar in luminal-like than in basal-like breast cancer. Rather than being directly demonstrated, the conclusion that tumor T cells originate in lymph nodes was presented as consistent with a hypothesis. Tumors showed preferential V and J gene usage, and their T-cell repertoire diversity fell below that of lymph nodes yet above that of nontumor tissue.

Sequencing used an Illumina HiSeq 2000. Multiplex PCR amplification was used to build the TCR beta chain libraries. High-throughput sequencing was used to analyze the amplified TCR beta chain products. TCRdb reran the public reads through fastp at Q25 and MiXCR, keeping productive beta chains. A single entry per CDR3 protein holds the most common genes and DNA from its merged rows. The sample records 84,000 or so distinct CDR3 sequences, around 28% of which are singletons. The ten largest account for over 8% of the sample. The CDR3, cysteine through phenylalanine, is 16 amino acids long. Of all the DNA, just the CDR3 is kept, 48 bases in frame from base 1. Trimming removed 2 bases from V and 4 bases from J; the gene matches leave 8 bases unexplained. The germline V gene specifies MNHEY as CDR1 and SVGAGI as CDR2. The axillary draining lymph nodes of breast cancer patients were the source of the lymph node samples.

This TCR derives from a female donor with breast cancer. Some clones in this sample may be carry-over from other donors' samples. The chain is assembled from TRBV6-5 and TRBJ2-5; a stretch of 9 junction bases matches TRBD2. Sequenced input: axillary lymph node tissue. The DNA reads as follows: TGTGCCAGCAGTTACCCCGCGGGAGGGCCAGGAGAGACCCAGTACTTC. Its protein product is CASSYPAGGPGETQYF.